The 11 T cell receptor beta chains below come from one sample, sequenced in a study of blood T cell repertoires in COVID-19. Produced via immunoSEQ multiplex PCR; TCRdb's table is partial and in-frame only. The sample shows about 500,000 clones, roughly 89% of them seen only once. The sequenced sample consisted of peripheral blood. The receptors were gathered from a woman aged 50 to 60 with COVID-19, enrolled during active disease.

The CDR3 bases are TGTGCCAGCTCACCCCCTGGACAGGGAGGAGCTTTCTTT. The encoded protein is CASSPPGQGGAFF. The chain couples TRBV18 to TRBJ1-1, with TRBD1 matching 8 bases. Germline V gene sequence: CDR1 KGHSH, CDR2 LQKENI. This CDR3 spans 13 amino acids. The J segment lost 10 bases and the V segment lost 3 bases, leaving 7 bases of the junction unmatched.

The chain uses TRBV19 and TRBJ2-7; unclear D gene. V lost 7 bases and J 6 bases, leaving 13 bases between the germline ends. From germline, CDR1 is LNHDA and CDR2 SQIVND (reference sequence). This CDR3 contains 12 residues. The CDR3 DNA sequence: TGTGCCAGTACTAGTGCATCGGGCGAGCAGTACTTC. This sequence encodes CASTSASGEQYF.

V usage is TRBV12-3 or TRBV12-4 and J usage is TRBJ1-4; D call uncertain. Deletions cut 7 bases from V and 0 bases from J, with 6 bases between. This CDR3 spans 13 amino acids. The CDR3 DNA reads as TGTGCCAGCACCATGTCAACTAATGAAAAACTGTTTTTT. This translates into CASTMSTNEKLFF.

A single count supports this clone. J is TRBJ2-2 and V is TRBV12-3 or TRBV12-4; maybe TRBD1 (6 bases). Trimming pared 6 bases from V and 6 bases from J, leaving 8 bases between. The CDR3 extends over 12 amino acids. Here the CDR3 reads CASRTGSGELFF. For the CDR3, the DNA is TGTGCCAGCAGAACAGGGTCCGGGGAGCTGTTTTTT.

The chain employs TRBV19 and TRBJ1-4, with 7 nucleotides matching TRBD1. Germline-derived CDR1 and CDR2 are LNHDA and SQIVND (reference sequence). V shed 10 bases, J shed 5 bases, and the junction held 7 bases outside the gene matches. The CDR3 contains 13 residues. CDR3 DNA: TGTGCCACCCAGGGGGGATGGAATGAAAAACTGTTTTTT. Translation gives CATQGGWNEKLFF.

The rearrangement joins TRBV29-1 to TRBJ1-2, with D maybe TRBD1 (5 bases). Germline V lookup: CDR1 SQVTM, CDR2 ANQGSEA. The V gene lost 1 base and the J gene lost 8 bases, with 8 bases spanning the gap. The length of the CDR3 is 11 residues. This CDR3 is CSVEVGAGYTF. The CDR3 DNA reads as TGCAGCGTTGAAGTTGGGGCGGGCTACACCTTC.

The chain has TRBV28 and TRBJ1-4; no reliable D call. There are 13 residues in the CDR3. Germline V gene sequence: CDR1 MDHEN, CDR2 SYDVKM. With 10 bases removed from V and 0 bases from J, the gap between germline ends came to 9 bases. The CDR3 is CATRLATNEKLFF. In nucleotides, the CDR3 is TGTGCCACCAGACTAGCAACTAATGAAAAACTGTTTTTT.

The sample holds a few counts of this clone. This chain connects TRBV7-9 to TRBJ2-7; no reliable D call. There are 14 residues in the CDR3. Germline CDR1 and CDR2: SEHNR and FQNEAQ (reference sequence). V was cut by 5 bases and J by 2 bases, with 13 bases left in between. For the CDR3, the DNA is TGTGCCAGCAGCCCAACGAGAGGTACCTACGAGCAGTACTTC. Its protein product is CASSPTRGTYEQYF.

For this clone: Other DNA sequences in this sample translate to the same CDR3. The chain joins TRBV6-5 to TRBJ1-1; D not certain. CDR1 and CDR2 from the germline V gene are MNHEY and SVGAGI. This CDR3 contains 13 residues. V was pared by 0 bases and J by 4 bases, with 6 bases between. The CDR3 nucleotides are TGTGCCAGCAGTTACTCTACTGGCACTGAAGCTTTCTTT. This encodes CASSYSTGTEAFF.

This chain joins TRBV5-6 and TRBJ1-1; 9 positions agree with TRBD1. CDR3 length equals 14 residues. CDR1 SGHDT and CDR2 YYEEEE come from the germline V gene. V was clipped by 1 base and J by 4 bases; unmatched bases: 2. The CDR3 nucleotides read TGTGCCAGCAGCTTGAAACAGGGGGCCACTGAAGCTTTCTTT. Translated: CASSLKQGATEAFF.

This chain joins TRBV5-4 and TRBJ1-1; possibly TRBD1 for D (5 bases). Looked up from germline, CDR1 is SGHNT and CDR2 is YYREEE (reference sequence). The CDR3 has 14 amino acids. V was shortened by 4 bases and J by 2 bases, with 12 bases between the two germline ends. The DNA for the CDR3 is TGTGCCAGCAGCCCGGAGGGGTCTAACACTGAAGCTTTCTTT. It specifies CASSPEGSNTEAFF.